These T cell receptor beta chains were read from a single sample in a study of CD8 T cells in ankylosing spondylitis. TCRdb re-analysed the 5' RACE reads in MiXCR, keeping a single row per CDR3 protein. The table shows a few hundred thousand distinct CDR3 sequences, with under 20% occurring only once. The sample taken for sequencing was blood, either unsorted or a sorted T cell fraction (not recorded which). The source of these receptors is a male donor with ankylosing spondylitis or in good health (not recorded which). CDR3s include the opening cysteine and the closing phenylalanine or tryptophan. D genes are given only for firm matches. Some rows mark clone size as missing; the rest say once, few, many or name a class of expanded clone.

TRBD2,TRBJ2-7,TRBV5-6,few,TGTGCCAGCAGCCCCGACGCTAGCGGGATTCCCAACTACGAGCAGTACTTC,CASSPDASGIPNYEQYF
TRBD2,TRBJ2-1,TRBV29-1,few,TGCAGCGTTGAAGGGACTAGCGGGGGGAGTGGGTCCTACAATGAGCAGTTCTTC,CSVEGTSGGSGSYNEQFF
TRBD2,TRBJ2-3,TRBV4-1,-,TGCGCCAGCAGCCAAGATCCACTAGCGGGAGGATATACGCAGTATTTT,CASSQDPLAGGYTQYF
-,TRBJ2-1,TRBV21-1,few,TGTGCCAGCAGCAGGGACAGATCCTACAATGAGCAGTTCTTC,CASSRDRSYNEQFF
-,TRBJ2-4,TRBV4-2,few,TGTGCCAGCAGCCAAGTAACCTCCCCAACTAGCAGTTCGGCCAAAAACATTCAGTACTTC,CASSQVTSPTSSSAKNIQYF
-,TRBJ2-7,TRBV4-1,-,TGCGCCAGCAGCCCGCTTGGGGTGAGGGACTCCTACGAGCAGTACTTC,CASSPLGVRDSYEQYF
TRBD1,TRBJ2-7,TRBV20-1,few,TGCAGTGCAATCGACAGGGGCGCGTTGGGCGAGCAGTACTTC,CSAIDRGALGEQYF
-,TRBJ1-5,TRBV7-2,many,TGTGCCAGCAGCTTGGTACGCGGGATCGATCACCCCCAGCATTTT,CASSLVRGIDHPQHF
-,TRBJ1-1,TRBV7-8,many,TGTGCCAGCAGCTTAGGGGCAGACCAAGCTTTCTTT,CASSLGADQAFF
-,TRBJ1-1,TRBV6-2/TRBV6-3,-,TGTGCCAGCAGTTACTACGGGACAAACACTGAAGCTTTCTTT,CASSYYGTNTEAFF
-,TRBJ2-1,TRBV4-1,-,TGCGCCAGCAGCCTTCTGCCAGGCAATGAGCAGTTCTTC,CASSLLPGNEQFF
-,TRBJ1-5,TRBV6-1,-,TGTGCCAGCAGTCCTACTACAGGGCGGGCGGGTCAGCCCCAGCATTTT,CASSPTTGRAGQPQHF
TRBD2,TRBJ2-7,TRBV20-1,-,TGCAGTGCTACTCCCCTAGCGGGAGGTGTCTACGAGCAGTACTTC,CSATPLAGGVYEQYF
-,TRBJ2-1,TRBV29-1,few,TGCAGCGTTGAAGATTTAGACCATGAGCAGTTCTTC,CSVEDLDHEQFF
-,TRBJ2-7,TRBV6-2/TRBV6-3,-,TGTGCCAGCGCATCTCTCGGAGGGGTCTCCTACGAGCAGTACTTC,CASASLGGVSYEQYF
TRBD2,TRBJ2-7,TRBV29-1,few,TGCAGCGTTGAGGGGACTAGCGGCTCCTACGAGCAGTACTTC,CSVEGTSGSYEQYF
-,TRBJ1-1,TRBV12-3/TRBV12-4,-,TGTGCCAGCAGTTTTGGGTTAGGGGGTGTTGAAGCTTTCTTT,CASSFGLGGVEAFF
-,TRBJ2-3,TRBV6-5,-,TGTGCCAGCAGTTACTCGAGAGCTCAGCCCACAGGTACGCAGTATTTT,CASSYSRAQPTGTQYF
TRBD1,TRBJ2-7,TRBV4-3,many,TGCGCCAGCAGCCAAGACCGGGACAGGGCCGCCTACGAGCAGTACTTC,CASSQDRDRAAYEQYF
TRBD1,TRBJ2-1,TRBV19,-,TGTGCCAGTAGGGGACAGGGGGACTACAATGAGCAGTTCTTC,CASRGQGDYNEQFF
-,TRBJ2-1,TRBV12-3/TRBV12-4,few,TGTGCCAGCAACTGGGAGGTCGGCAATGAGCAGTTCTTC,CASNWEVGNEQFF
-,TRBJ2-5,TRBV29-1,-,TGCAGCGTTGAAGGGACGGAGTTTTGGACCCAGTACTTC,CSVEGTEFWTQYF
TRBD2,TRBJ2-3,TRBV3-1,few,TGTGCCAGCATCCCCATAGCGGGAGGTAGCGAAGATACGCAGTATTTT,CASIPIAGGSEDTQYF
-,TRBJ2-7,TRBV27,-,TGTGCCAGCAGTTTCCTAGACGACGAGCAGTACTTC,CASSFLDDEQYF
-,TRBJ2-3,TRBV6-5,few,TGTGCCAGCAGTACCCCCGCGGATACGCAGTATTTT,CASSTPADTQYF
TRBD2,TRBJ2-3,TRBV5-1,-,TGCGCCAGCGTTCTAGCGGGAGGGAGCACAGATACGCAGTATTTT,CASVLAGGSTDTQYF
-,TRBJ2-3,TRBV3-1,many,TGTGCCAGCAGCCCAAGAATATACCAAGATACGCAGTATTTT,CASSPRIYQDTQYF
-,TRBJ2-2,TRBV29-1,-,TGCAGCGTATTGACCGCTAGTGGCACCGGGGAGCTGTTTTTT,CSVLTASGTGELFF
TRBD2,TRBJ2-1,TRBV20-1,-,TGCAGTGCTAGTGTACTAGCGGGAGTCTACAATGAGCAGTTCTTC,CSASVLAGVYNEQFF
-,TRBJ2-1,TRBV6-1,-,TGTGCCAGTCGGGGGGCCAGCTACAATGAGCAGTTCTTC,CASRGASYNEQFF
-,TRBJ2-7,TRBV9,many,TGTGCCAGCAGCGAGGACGTGAATTGGCCCGCGGTGTACTTC,CASSEDVNWPAVYF
-,TRBJ2-1,TRBV29-1,-,TGCAGCGTTGAAGGGGAAGCGGACAATGAGCAGTTCTTC,CSVEGEADNEQFF
TRBD1,TRBJ1-6,TRBV5-1,few,TGCGCCAGCAGCCCCGGGGACAGAAGAAAATATAATTCACCCCTCCACTTT,CASSPGDRRKYNSPLHF
TRBD1,TRBJ2-7,TRBV19,few,TGTGCCAGTAGTTGGACAGGGGGCTCCTACGAGCAGTACTTC,CASSWTGGSYEQYF
TRBD1,TRBJ2-3,TRBV7-8,-,TGTGCCAGCAGCTTCACAGGGGGGGATACGCAGTATTTT,CASSFTGGDTQYF
-,TRBJ2-7,TRBV2,-,TGTGCCAGCCTTGGTCAGACAGGGACTTACGAGCAGTACTTC,CASLGQTGTYEQYF
-,TRBJ1-1,TRBV5-6,few,TGTGCCAGCAGCTCACAGGACATGAACACTGAAGCTTTCTTT,CASSSQDMNTEAFF
-,TRBJ2-5,TRBV7-9,-,TGTGCCAGCAGCTCCGAGGGATACCAAGAGACCCAGTACTTC,CASSSEGYQETQYF
-,TRBJ2-7,TRBV5-6,few,TGTGCCAGCAGCTTCCGACAGGCCTCCTACGAGCAGTACTTC,CASSFRQASYEQYF
TRBD1,TRBJ1-2,TRBV6-5,-,TGTGCCAGCAGTTCCCGGACAGGGGTACATGGCTACACCTTC,CASSSRTGVHGYTF
-,TRBJ1-2,TRBV12-3/TRBV12-4,-,TGTGCCACCCGAGACAGCTATGGCTACACCTTC,CATRDSYGYTF
TRBD2,TRBJ2-7,TRBV5-4,few,TGTGCCAGCAGCCCGGGGTATGGGGGGGTCGAGCAGTACTTC,CASSPGYGGVEQYF
-,TRBJ2-3,TRBV15,many,TGTGCCACCAGCAGAGCCGGGAGAGAGACAGATACGCAGTATTTT,CATSRAGRETDTQYF
-,TRBJ2-7,TRBV20-1,few,TGCAGTGCTAGAGACTTGCGGGGCTTGGAGCAGTACTTC,CSARDLRGLEQYF
-,TRBJ1-1,TRBV2,-,TGTGCCAGCAGTGAAGGGATTTCGGTGAACACTGAAGCTTTCTTT,CASSEGISVNTEAFF
-,TRBJ2-3,TRBV9,few,TGTGCCAGCTCAGGGTGGACAAGCACAGATACGCAGTATTTT,CASSGWTSTDTQYF
-,TRBJ2-5,TRBV7-2,few,TGTGCCAGCAGCTTAGAGACGGGTGTGGAGACCCAGTACTTC,CASSLETGVETQYF
-,TRBJ2-7,TRBV9,-,TGTGCCAGCAGCCCCGCGATCGGAGGAATTTACGAGCAGTACTTC,CASSPAIGGIYEQYF
-,TRBJ2-1,TRBV20-1,-,TGCAGTGCTAGAGATCTTGCAGTCCATGAGCAGTTCTTC,CSARDLAVHEQFF
-,TRBJ1-1,TRBV6-5,-,TGTGCCAGCAGTTACGAGCTAGTAATGAACACTGAAGCTTTCTTT,CASSYELVMNTEAFF
TRBD2,TRBJ2-1,TRBV27,-,TGTGCCAGCAGTTTGACTAGCGCGAACAATGAGCAGTTCTTC,CASSLTSANNEQFF
-,TRBJ2-2,TRBV12-3/TRBV12-4,few,TGTGCCAGCAGTTTCTGGGGGATGGACACCGGGGAGCTGTTTTTT,CASSFWGMDTGELFF
-,TRBJ2-7,TRBV4-1,-,TGCGCCAGCAGCACGCCCGGGGGGCATGAGCAGTACTTC,CASSTPGGHEQYF
-,TRBJ2-1,TRBV7-6,many,TGTGCCAGCAGCTTAGATAGGTACAATGAGCAGTTCTTC,CASSLDRYNEQFF